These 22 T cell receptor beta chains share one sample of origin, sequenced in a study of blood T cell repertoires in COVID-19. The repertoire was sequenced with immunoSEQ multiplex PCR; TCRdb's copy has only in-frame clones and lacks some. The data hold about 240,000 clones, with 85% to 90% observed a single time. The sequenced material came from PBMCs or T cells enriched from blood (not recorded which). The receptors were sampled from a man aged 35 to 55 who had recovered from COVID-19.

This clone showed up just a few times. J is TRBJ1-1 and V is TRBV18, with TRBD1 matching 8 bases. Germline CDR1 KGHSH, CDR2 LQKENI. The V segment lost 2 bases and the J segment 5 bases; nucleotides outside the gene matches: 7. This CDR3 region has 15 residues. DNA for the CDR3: TGTGCCAGCTCACCATCTGCCAGGGGGCTGACTGAAGCTTTCTTT. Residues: CASSPSARGLTEAFF.

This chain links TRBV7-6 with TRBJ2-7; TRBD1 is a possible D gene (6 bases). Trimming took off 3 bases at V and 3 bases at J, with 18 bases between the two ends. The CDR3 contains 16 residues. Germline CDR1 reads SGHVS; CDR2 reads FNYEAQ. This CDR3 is CASSLNQQGYLYEQYF. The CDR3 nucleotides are TGTGCCAGCAGCTTGAATCAACAGGGCTATCTCTACGAGCAGTACTTC.

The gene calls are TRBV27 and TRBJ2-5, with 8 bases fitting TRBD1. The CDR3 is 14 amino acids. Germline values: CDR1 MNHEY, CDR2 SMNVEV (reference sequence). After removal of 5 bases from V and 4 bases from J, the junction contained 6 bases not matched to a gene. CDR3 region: CASSTPDRGETQYF. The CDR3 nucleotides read TGTGCCAGCAGTACACCCGACAGGGGAGAGACCCAGTACTTC.

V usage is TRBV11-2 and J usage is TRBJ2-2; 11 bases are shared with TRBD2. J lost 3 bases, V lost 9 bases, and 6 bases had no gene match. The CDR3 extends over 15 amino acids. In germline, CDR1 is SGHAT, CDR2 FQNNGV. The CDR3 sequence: CASSLAGGYTGELFF. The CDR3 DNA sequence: TGTGCCAGTTCCCTAGCGGGAGGATACACCGGGGAGCTGTTTTTT. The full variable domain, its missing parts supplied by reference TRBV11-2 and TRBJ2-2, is EAGVAQSPRYKIIEKRQSVAFWCNPISGHATLYWYQQILGQGPKLLIQFQNNGVVDDSQLPKDRFSAERLKGVDSTLKIQPAKLEDSAVYLCASSLAGGYTGELFFGEGSRLTVL.

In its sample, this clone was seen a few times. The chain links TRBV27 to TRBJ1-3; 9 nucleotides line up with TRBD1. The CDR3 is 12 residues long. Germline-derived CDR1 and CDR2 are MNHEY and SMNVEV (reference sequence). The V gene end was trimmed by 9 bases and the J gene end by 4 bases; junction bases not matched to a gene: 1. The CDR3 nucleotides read TGTGCCAGTGGACAGGGGGGAAACACCATATATTTT. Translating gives CASGQGGNTIYF.

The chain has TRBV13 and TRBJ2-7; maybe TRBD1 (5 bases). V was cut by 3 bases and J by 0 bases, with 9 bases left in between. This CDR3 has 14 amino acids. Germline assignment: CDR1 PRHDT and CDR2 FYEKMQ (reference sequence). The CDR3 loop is CASSFKQVSYEQYF. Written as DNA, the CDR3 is TGTGCCAGCAGCTTTAAACAGGTCTCCTACGAGCAGTACTTC.

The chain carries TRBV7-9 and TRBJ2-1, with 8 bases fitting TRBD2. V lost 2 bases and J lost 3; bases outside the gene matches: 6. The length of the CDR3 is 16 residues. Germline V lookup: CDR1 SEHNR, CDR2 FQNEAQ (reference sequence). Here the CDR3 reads CASSLPRAGVYNEQFF. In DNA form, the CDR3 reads TGTGCCAGCAGCTTACCGCGAGCGGGAGTCTACAATGAGCAGTTCTTC.

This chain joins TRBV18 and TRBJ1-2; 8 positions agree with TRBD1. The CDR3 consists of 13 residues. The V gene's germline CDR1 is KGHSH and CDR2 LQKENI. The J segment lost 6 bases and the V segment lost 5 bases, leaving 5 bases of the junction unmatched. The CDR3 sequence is CASSEDRDNGYTF. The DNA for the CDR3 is TGTGCCAGCTCAGAGGACAGGGACAATGGCTACACCTTC.

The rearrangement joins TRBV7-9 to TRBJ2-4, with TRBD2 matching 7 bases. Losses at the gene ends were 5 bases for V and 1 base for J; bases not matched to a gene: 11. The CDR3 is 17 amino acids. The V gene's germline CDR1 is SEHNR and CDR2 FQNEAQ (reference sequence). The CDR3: CASSPRHRGGAKNIQYF. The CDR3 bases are TGTGCCAGCAGCCCCCGACATCGGGGAGGGGCCAAAAACATTCAGTACTTC.

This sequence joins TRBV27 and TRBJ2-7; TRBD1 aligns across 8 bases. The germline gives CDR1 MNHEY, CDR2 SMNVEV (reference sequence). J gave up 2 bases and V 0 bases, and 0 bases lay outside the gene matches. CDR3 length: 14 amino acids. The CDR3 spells CASSLSGQAYEQYF. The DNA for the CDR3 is TGTGCCAGCAGTTTATCGGGACAGGCCTACGAGCAGTACTTC.

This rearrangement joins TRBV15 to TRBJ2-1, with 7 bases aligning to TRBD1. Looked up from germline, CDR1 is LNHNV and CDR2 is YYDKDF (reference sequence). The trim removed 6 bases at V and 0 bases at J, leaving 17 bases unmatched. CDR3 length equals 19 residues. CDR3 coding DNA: TGTGCCACCAGGTCAATAATAAGGGACAGTCTAAGCTCCTACAATGAGCAGTTCTTC. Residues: CATRSIIRDSLSSYNEQFF.

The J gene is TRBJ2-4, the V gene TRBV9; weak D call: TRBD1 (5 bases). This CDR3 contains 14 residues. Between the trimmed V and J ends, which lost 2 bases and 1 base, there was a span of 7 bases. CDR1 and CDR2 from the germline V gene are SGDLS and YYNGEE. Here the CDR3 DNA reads TGTGCCAGCAGCGTGGGGCAGGCCAAAAACATTCAGTACTTC. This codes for CASSVGQAKNIQYF.

The CDR3 here is CASQIPGSNTEAFF. The DNA for the CDR3 is TGTGCCAGCCAAATCCCGGGGTCGAACACTGAAGCTTTCTTT. This chain joins TRBV27 and TRBJ1-1, with D hard to call. This CDR3 has 14 residues. Germline-derived CDR1 and CDR2 are MNHEY and SMNVEV (reference sequence). V shed 8 bases and J shed 1 base, with 14 bases lying between them.

The CDR3 protein is CASRARRGIYTEAFF. For the CDR3, the DNA is TGTGCCAGCAGGGCGCGGCGGGGTATCTACACTGAAGCTTTCTTT. The chain is built from TRBV28 and TRBJ1-1, with no clear D. Germline values: CDR1 MDHEN, CDR2 SYDVKM. There are 15 residues in the CDR3. V lost 6 bases to trimming and J lost 3 bases, with 17 bases between them.

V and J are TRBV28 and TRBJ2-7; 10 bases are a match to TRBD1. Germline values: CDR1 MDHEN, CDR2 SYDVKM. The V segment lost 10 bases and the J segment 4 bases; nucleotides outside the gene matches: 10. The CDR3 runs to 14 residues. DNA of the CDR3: TGTGCCACCATTGACAGGGGGCGTGGGTACGAGCAGTACTTC. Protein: CATIDRGRGYEQYF.

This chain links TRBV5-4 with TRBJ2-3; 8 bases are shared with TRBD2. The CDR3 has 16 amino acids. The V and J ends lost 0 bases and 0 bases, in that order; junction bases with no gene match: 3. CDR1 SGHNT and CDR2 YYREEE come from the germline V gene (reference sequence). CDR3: CASSLGSSGSTDTQYF. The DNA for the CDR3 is TGTGCCAGCAGCTTGGGGTCTAGCGGGAGCACAGATACGCAGTATTTT. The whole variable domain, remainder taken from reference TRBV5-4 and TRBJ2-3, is ETGVTQSPTHLIKTRGQQVTLRCSSQSGHNTVSWYQQALGQGPQFIFQYYREEENGRGNFPPRFSGLQFPNYSSELNVNALELDDSALYLCASSLGSSGSTDTQYFGPGTRLTVL.

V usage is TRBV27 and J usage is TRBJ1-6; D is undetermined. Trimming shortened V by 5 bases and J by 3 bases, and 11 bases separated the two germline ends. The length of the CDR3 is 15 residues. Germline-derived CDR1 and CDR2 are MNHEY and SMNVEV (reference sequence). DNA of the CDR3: TGTGCCAGCAGTCCCCCGGAGGGCTATAATTCACCCCTCCACTTT. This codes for CASSPPEGYNSPLHF.

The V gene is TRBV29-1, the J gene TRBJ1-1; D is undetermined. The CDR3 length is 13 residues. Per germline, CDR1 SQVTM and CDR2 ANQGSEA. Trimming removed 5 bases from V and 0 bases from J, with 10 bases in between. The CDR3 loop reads CSVLTQLNTEAFF. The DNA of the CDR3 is TGCAGCGTTTTGACACAATTGAACACTGAAGCTTTCTTT.

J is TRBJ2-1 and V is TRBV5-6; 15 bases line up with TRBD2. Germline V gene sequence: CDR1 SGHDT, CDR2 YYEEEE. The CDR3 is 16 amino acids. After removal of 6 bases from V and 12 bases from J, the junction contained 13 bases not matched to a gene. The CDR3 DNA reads TGTGCCAGCAACCAAGGGGGACTAGCGGGGGGAAAGCGGCAGTTCTTC. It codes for CASNQGGLAGGKRQFF.

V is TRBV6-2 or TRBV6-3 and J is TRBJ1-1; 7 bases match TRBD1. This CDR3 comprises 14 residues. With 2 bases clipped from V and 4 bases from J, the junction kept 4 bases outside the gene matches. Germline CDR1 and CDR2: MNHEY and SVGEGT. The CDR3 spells CASSYGGTATEAFF. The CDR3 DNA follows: TGTGCCAGCAGTTACGGAGGGACAGCCACTGAAGCTTTCTTT.

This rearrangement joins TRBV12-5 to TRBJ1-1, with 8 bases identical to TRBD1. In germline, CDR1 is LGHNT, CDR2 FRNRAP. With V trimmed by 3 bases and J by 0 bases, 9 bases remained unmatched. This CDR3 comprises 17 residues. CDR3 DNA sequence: TGTGCTAGTGGTTTTAGGCAGGGGGCCGGAATGAACACTGAAGCTTTCTTT. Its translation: CASGFRQGAGMNTEAFF. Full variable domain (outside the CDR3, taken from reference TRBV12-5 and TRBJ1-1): DARVTQTPRHKVTEMGQEVTMRCQPILGHNTVFWYRQTMMQGLELLAYFRNRAPLDDSGMPKDRFSAEMPDATLATLKIQPSEPRDSAVYFCASGFRQGAGMNTEAFFGQGTRLTVV.

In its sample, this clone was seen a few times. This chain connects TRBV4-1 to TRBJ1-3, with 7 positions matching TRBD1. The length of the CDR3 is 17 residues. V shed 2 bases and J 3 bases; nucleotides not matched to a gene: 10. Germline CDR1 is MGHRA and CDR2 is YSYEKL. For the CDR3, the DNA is TGCGCCAGCAGCCAACCCTCAGGGGGGTGGCGTGGAAACACCATATATTTT. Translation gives CASSQPSGGWRGNTIYF.